This T cell receptor (beta chain) was retrieved from a study of T cell responses to AZD1222 COVID-19 vaccine. Study-wide findings and caveats: Spike regions recognized by vaccine-associated CD4 TCRs spanned the protein, led by 160-218 and 743-854. Clonal diversity was possibly underestimated, and the donors were mostly white British, with more females.

Produced via immunoSEQ multiplex PCR; TCRdb's table is partial and in-frame only. The table includes 150,000 or so clones, less than 95% detected once. The junction had 6 bases not matched to a gene; V was cut back by 3 bases and J by 2 bases. In germline, CDR1 is SGHTA, CDR2 FQGTGA. This CDR3 is 15 amino acids long. The sample holds one count of this clone. Its specificity is unknown. This TCR came from an adult in good health. Sequenced here: peripheral blood, sampled on day 0 of AZD1222 vaccination. The V gene is TRBV7-3, the J gene TRBJ1-1; 7 bases align to TRBD1. CDR3 nucleotide sequence: TGTGCCAGCAGCTTGGACGACAGGGAAAACACTGAAGCTTTCTTT. Residues: CASSLDDRENTEAFF.